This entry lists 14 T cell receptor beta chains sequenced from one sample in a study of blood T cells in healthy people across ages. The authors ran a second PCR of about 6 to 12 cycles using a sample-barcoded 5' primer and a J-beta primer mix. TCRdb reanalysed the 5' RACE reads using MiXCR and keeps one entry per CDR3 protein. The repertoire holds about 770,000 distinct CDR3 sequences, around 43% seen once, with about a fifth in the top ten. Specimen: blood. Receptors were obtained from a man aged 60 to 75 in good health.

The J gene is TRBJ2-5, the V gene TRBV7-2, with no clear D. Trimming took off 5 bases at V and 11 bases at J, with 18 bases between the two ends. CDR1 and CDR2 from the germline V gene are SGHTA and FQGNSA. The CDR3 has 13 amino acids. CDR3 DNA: TGTGCCAGCAGCATGGATACCTACAATGAGCAGTACTTC. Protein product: CASSMDTYNEQYF.

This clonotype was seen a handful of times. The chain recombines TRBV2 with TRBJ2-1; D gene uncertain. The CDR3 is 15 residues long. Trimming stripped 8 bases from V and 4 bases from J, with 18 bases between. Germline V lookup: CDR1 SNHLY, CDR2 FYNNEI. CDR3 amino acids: CASRGGVIRYNEQFF. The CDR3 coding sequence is TGTGCCAGCCGAGGCGGAGTTATTCGGTACAATGAGCAGTTCTTC.

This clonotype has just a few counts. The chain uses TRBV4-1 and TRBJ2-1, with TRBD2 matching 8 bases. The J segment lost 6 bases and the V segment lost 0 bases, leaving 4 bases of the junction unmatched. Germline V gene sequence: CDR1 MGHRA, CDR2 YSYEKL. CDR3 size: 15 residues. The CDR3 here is CASSQDGTSRNEQFF. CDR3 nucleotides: TGCGCCAGCAGCCAAGACGGGACTAGTCGCAATGAGCAGTTCTTC.

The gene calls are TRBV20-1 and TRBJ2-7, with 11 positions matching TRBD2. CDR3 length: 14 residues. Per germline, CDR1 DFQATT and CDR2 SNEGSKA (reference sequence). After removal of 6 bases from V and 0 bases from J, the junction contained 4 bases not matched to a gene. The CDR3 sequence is CSAYGTSGSYEQYF. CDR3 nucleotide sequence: TGCAGTGCCTATGGGACTAGCGGCTCCTACGAGCAGTACTTC.

The CDR3 sequence: CASSAGQGVLEQFF. The CDR3 DNA reads as TGTGCCAGCAGCGCGGGACAGGGGGTCCTTGAGCAGTTCTTC. The chain combines TRBV7-2 with TRBJ2-1, with 11 bases aligning to TRBD1. The CDR3 spans 14 residues. After removal of 5 bases from V and 9 bases from J, the junction contained 6 bases not matched to a gene. Per the germline V gene, CDR1 is SGHTA and CDR2 is FQGNSA.

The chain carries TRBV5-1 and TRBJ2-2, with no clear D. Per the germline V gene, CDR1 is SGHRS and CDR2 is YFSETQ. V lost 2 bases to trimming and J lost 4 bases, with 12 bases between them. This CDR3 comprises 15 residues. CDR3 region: CASSFEPVGTGELFF. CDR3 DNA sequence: TGCGCCAGCAGCTTTGAACCTGTCGGCACCGGGGAGCTGTTTTTT.

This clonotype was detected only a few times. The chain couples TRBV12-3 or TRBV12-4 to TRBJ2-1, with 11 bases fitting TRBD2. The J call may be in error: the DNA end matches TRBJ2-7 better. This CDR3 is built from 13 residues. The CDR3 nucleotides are TGTGCCAGCCGAACTAGCGGGGGTAACGAGCAGTACTTC. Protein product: CASRTSGGNEQYF.

CDR3 nucleotides: TGTGCCAGCAGCGTAGCAGCGGGGGCAACGGAGACCCAGTACTTC. It is translated as CASSVAAGATETQYF. This rearrangement joins TRBV9 to TRBJ2-5; 8 nucleotides line up with TRBD2. Germline assignment: CDR1 SGDLS and CDR2 YYNGEE. J was trimmed by 5 bases and V by 0 bases; bases with no gene match: 6. The CDR3 runs 15 residues.

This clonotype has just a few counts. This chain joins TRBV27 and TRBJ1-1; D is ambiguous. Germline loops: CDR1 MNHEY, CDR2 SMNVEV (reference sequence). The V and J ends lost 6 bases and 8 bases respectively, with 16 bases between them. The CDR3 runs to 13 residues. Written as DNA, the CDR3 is TGTGCCAGCAGCAGTTTACGGGGTTCGGAAGCTTTCTTT. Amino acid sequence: CASSSLRGSEAFF.

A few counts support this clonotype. The CDR3 DNA sequence: TGTGCCAGCAGCTTGTTGCCCCTCGCGGGACTCCCGGGACAGGGGGATATAGAGACCCAGTACTTC. It codes for CASSLLPLAGLPGQGDIETQYF. V gene TRBV5-4 combines with J gene TRBJ2-5; 11 bases align to TRBD1. Losses at the gene ends were 1 base for V and 4 bases for J; bases not matched to a gene: 24. Germline V gene sequence: CDR1 SGHNT, CDR2 YYREEE (reference sequence). The CDR3 is 22 residues long.

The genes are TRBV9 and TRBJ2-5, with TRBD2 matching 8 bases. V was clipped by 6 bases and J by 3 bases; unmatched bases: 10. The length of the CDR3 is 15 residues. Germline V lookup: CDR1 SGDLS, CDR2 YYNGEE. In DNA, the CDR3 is TGTGCCAGCACCGAGAGGGTAGCGGGGAAAGAGACCCAGTACTTC. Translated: CASTERVAGKETQYF.

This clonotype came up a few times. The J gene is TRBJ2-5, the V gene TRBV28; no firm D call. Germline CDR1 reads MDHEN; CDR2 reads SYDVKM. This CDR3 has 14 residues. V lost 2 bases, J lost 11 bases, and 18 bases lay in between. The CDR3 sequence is CASSLAGSISAQYF. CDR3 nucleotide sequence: TGTGCCAGCAGTTTAGCAGGATCCATAAGTGCACAGTACTTC. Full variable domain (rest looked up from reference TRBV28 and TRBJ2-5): DVKVTQSSRYLVKRTGEKVFLECVQDMDHENMFWYRQDPGLGLRLIYFSYDVKMKEKGDIPEGYSVSREKKERFSLILESASTNQTSMYLCASSLAGSISAQYFGPGTRLLVL.

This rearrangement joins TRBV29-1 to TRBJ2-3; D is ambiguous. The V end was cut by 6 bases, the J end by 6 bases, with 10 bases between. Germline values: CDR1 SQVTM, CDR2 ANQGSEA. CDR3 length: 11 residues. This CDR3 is CSVRFGDTQYF. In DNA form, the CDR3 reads TGCAGCGTCCGCTTCGGGGATACGCAGTATTTT.

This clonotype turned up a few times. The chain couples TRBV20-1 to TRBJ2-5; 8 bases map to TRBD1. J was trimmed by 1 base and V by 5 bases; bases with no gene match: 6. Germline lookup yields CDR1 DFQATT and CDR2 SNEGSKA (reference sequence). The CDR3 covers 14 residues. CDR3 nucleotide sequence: TGCAGTGCTGGGACAGGAGCGTTCCAAGAGACCCAGTACTTC. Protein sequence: CSAGTGAFQETQYF.